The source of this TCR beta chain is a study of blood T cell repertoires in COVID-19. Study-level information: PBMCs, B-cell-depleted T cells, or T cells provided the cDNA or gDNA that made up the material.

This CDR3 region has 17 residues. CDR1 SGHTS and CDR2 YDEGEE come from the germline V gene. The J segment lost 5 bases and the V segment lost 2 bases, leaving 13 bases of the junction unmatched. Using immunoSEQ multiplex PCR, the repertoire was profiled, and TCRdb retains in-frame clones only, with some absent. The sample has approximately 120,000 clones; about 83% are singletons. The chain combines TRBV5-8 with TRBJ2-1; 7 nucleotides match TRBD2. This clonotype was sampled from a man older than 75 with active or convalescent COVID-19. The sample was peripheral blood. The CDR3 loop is CASSFPGRGAANNEQFF. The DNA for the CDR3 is TGTGCCAGCAGCTTTCCGGGGAGGGGCGCGGCCAACAATGAGCAGTTCTTC.